The clone carrying this TCR beta chain was found a few times. From the RACE reads, TCRdb called clonotypes with MiXCR, one entry per CDR3 protein. Among about 160,000 distinct CDR3 sequences listed, roughly 25% were seen once. Time point reported: patch test 3, about 24 weeks after DPC sensitization. Treatment reported: therapeutic diphenylcyclopropenone sensitization with weekly scalp DPC. This sample stems from a study of human T cells and chemical hapten exposure. Germline-derived CDR1 and CDR2 are SGDLS and YYNGEE. CDR3 size: 14 residues. The V and J ends lost 2 bases and 0 bases respectively, with 8 bases between them.

The chain recombines TRBV9 with TRBJ1-1; the D gene is possibly TRBD1 (5 bases). Material: whole blood, obtained in connection with sensitization to the hapten diphenylcyclopropenone (DPC). The receptor's source is a woman aged 18-35 years with alopecia areata. Some clones in this sample may be carry-over from other donors' samples. The CDR3 DNA reads as TGTGCCAGCAGCGTGGAGGGGATGAACACTGAAGCTTTCTTT. The encoded protein is CASSVEGMNTEAFF.